Listed below are T cell receptor beta chains from one sample, sequenced in a study of cytomegalovirus exposure and HLA in healthy donors. Clones were read by immunoSEQ multiplex PCR, and TCRdb kept only the in-frame ones, dropping some. The table shows about 300,000 clones, with roughly 88% occurring only once. Sequencing used PBMCs. These receptors came from a man in his forties in good health and CMV-seropositive. Each CDR3 is given with its conserved first and last residue. D genes are given only for firm matches. Clone size is stated in some rows and not others, as once, few, many or a class when expanded.

j_gene: TRBJ2-7; abundance: NA; v_gene: TRBV5-4; len: 14; d_gene: TRBD1; CDR3nt: TGTGCCAGCAGCTCGCGGACAGGGGTCTACGAGCAGTACTTC; CDR3aa: CASSSRTGVYEQYF
j_gene: TRBJ2-7; abundance: NA; v_gene: TRBV4-3; len: 13; d_gene: NA; CDR3nt: TGCGCCAGCATGGGGCCGAACAGGAACGAGCAGTACTTC; CDR3aa: CASMGPNRNEQYF
j_gene: TRBJ2-1; abundance: NA; v_gene: TRBV9; len: 16; d_gene: NA; CDR3nt: TGTGCCAGCAGCGTATCCGGCGGGGAGGCTTCCAATGAGCAGTTCTTC; CDR3aa: CASSVSGGEASNEQFF
j_gene: TRBJ2-3; abundance: NA; v_gene: TRBV5-6; len: 19; d_gene: TRBD2; CDR3nt: TGTGCCAGCAGCTTCCCAGGAGGCAGGGCGAGCGGGAGGGCAGATACGCAGTATTTT; CDR3aa: CASSFPGGRASGRADTQYF
j_gene: TRBJ1-2; abundance: NA; v_gene: TRBV27; len: 14; d_gene: NA; CDR3nt: TGTGCCACCGGCCGGGACTCAAACCCTAGGGGCTACACCTTC; CDR3aa: CATGRDSNPRGYTF
j_gene: TRBJ2-1; abundance: NA; v_gene: TRBV7-9; len: 15; d_gene: TRBD2; CDR3nt: TGTGCCAGCAGCCGCCGACTAGCGGGAAGGAATGAGCAGTTCTTC; CDR3aa: CASSRRLAGRNEQFF
j_gene: TRBJ2-7; abundance: once; v_gene: TRBV5-1; len: 13; d_gene: TRBD1; CDR3nt: TGCGCCAGCAGCCGGAACAGGGGCGGCGAGCAGTACTTC; CDR3aa: CASSRNRGGEQYF
j_gene: TRBJ2-7; abundance: NA; v_gene: TRBV19; len: 13; d_gene: TRBD1; CDR3nt: TGTGCCAGTGCCCGGGACAGGGCGAGCGAGCAGTACTTC; CDR3aa: CASARDRASEQYF
j_gene: TRBJ2-1; abundance: NA; v_gene: TRBV28; len: 16; d_gene: NA; CDR3nt: TGTGCCAGCAGTTTCCTCCAGGGGGGCGCGGCGGGTGAGCAGTTCTTC; CDR3aa: CASSFLQGGAAGEQFF
j_gene: TRBJ1-4; abundance: few; v_gene: TRBV4-3; len: 16; d_gene: NA; CDR3nt: TGCGCCAGCAGCCACGGACTCAAGGCGACTAATGAAAAACTGTTTTTT; CDR3aa: CASSHGLKATNEKLFF
j_gene: TRBJ2-1; abundance: NA; v_gene: TRBV29-1; len: 14; d_gene: NA; CDR3nt: TGCAGCGCGCTTCCTTGGGGGGGCCACAATGAGCAGTTCTTC; CDR3aa: CSALPWGGHNEQFF
j_gene: TRBJ1-5; abundance: NA; v_gene: TRBV9; len: 13; d_gene: NA; CDR3nt: TGTGCCAGCAGCAACCTTCCGGGGCAGCCCCAGCATTTT; CDR3aa: CASSNLPGQPQHF
j_gene: TRBJ2-5; abundance: once; v_gene: TRBV28; len: 14; d_gene: NA; CDR3nt: TGTGCCAGCAGTCCCTCTAGCGCCCAAGAGACCCAGTACTTC; CDR3aa: CASSPSSAQETQYF
j_gene: TRBJ2-7; abundance: NA; v_gene: TRBV27; len: 15; d_gene: TRBD1; CDR3nt: TGTGCCAGCAGTTCGCTCGGACAGGAGTCCTACGAGCAGTACTTC; CDR3aa: CASSSLGQESYEQYF
j_gene: TRBJ2-1; abundance: NA; v_gene: TRBV11-1; len: 13; d_gene: NA; CDR3nt: TGTGCCAGCAGGCATTACAATTACAATGAGCAGTTCTTC; CDR3aa: CASRHYNYNEQFF
j_gene: TRBJ2-3; abundance: NA; v_gene: TRBV28; len: 13; d_gene: TRBD2; CDR3nt: TGTGCCAGCACCACGTCTAGCGGGGATACGCAGTATTTT; CDR3aa: CASTTSSGDTQYF
j_gene: TRBJ1-2; abundance: NA; v_gene: TRBV11-2; len: 13; d_gene: NA; CDR3nt: TGTGCCAGCAGCAAAGACGGGGTTTGGGGCTACACCTTC; CDR3aa: CASSKDGVWGYTF
j_gene: TRBJ1-3; abundance: NA; v_gene: TRBV18; len: 14; d_gene: NA; CDR3nt: TGTGCCAGCTCAATCCAGCGCGGGGAAAACACCATATATTTT; CDR3aa: CASSIQRGENTIYF
j_gene: TRBJ2-1; abundance: NA; v_gene: TRBV5-4; len: 17; d_gene: TRBD2; CDR3nt: TGTGCCAGCAGCTTTATCGCGGGAGGGATGTTTGGCGATGAGCAGTTCTTC; CDR3aa: CASSFIAGGMFGDEQFF
j_gene: TRBJ1-2; abundance: NA; v_gene: TRBV13; len: 15; d_gene: NA; CDR3nt: TGTGCCAGCAGCTTAAGGTCAGGAACCTTCTATGGCTACACCTTC; CDR3aa: CASSLRSGTFYGYTF
j_gene: TRBJ2-6; abundance: NA; v_gene: TRBV15; len: 15; d_gene: NA; CDR3nt: TGTGCCACCAGCAACGGGGGCTCTGGGGCCAACGTCCTGACTTTC; CDR3aa: CATSNGGSGANVLTF
j_gene: TRBJ2-7; abundance: NA; v_gene: TRBV6-1; len: 12; d_gene: NA; CDR3nt: TGTGCCAGCAGTCTCGACAGCTACGAGCAGTACTTC; CDR3aa: CASSLDSYEQYF
j_gene: TRBJ1-1; abundance: NA; v_gene: TRBV19; len: 13; d_gene: TRBD1; CDR3nt: TGTGCCAGTACCACAGGGGTAGGCACTGAAGCTTTCTTT; CDR3aa: CASTTGVGTEAFF
j_gene: TRBJ2-2; abundance: NA; v_gene: TRBV7-9; len: 17; d_gene: NA; CDR3nt: TGTGCCAGCAGCTTAGTAGTCAGCGGAACGAACACCGGGGAGCTGTTTTTT; CDR3aa: CASSLVVSGTNTGELFF
j_gene: TRBJ2-3; abundance: NA; v_gene: TRBV7-8; len: 18; d_gene: TRBD2; CDR3nt: TGTGCCAGCAGCTTAGGACTAGCGGGAGACAATGGACGATATACGCAGTATTTT; CDR3aa: CASSLGLAGDNGRYTQYF
j_gene: TRBJ1-5; abundance: NA; v_gene: TRBV6-5; len: 15; d_gene: TRBD1; CDR3nt: TGTGCCAGCAGCCGACAGGGTTATAGCAATCAGCCCCAGCATTTT; CDR3aa: CASSRQGYSNQPQHF
j_gene: TRBJ2-7; abundance: NA; v_gene: TRBV7-9; len: 14; d_gene: TRBD1; CDR3nt: TGTTCCAGCAGCTGGTCGGACAGGGGGAGAGAGCAGTACTTC; CDR3aa: CSSSWSDRGREQYF
j_gene: TRBJ2-1; abundance: NA; v_gene: TRBV11-2; len: 15; d_gene: NA; CDR3nt: TGTGCCAGCAGCTTAGGTAGCGGCCTAATAGCTGAGCAGTTCTTC; CDR3aa: CASSLGSGLIAEQFF
j_gene: TRBJ1-1; abundance: NA; v_gene: TRBV7-9; len: 13; d_gene: NA; CDR3nt: TGTGCCAGCAGCTGGGGAGGGGGGGTTGAAGCTTTCTTT; CDR3aa: CASSWGGGVEAFF
j_gene: TRBJ2-3; abundance: NA; v_gene: TRBV15; len: 16; d_gene: TRBD1; CDR3nt: TGTGCCACCAGCAGACTTAGGACAGGGGGCGGGGATACGCAGTATTTT; CDR3aa: CATSRLRTGGGDTQYF
j_gene: TRBJ1-2; abundance: NA; v_gene: TRBV28; len: 14; d_gene: NA; CDR3nt: TGTGCCAGCAGTGAGGACATAGCTAACTATGGCTACACCTTC; CDR3aa: CASSEDIANYGYTF
j_gene: TRBJ2-5; abundance: NA; v_gene: TRBV23-1; len: 14; d_gene: TRBD1; CDR3nt: TGCGCCCCAGGTCCGGGGACAGGGAAAGAGACCCAGTACTTC; CDR3aa: CAPGPGTGKETQYF
j_gene: TRBJ2-4; abundance: NA; v_gene: TRBV5-1; len: 17; d_gene: NA; CDR3nt: TGCGCCAGCAGCTTGTGGGCGGCGGGAATAGCCAAAAACATTCAGTACTTC; CDR3aa: CASSLWAAGIAKNIQYF
j_gene: TRBJ2-1; abundance: NA; v_gene: TRBV6-5; len: 14; d_gene: TRBD1; CDR3nt: TGTGCCAGCAGAGGACAGGGGGCGCAGGATGAGCAGTTCTTC; CDR3aa: CASRGQGAQDEQFF
j_gene: TRBJ1-5; abundance: NA; v_gene: TRBV19; len: 13; d_gene: NA; CDR3nt: TGTGCCAGCGGGGATTATAGCAATCAGCCCCAGCATTTT; CDR3aa: CASGDYSNQPQHF
j_gene: TRBJ2-2; abundance: NA; v_gene: TRBV7-9; len: 13; d_gene: NA; CDR3nt: TGTGCCAGCAGCTCCAGGGGCTCGGGGGAGCTGTTTTTT; CDR3aa: CASSSRGSGELFF
j_gene: TRBJ1-5; abundance: NA; v_gene: TRBV18; len: 14; d_gene: NA; CDR3nt: TGTGCCAGCTCACCACCAACGGGACATAGTCCCCAGCATTTT; CDR3aa: CASSPPTGHSPQHF
j_gene: TRBJ2-5; abundance: NA; v_gene: TRBV27; len: 14; d_gene: NA; CDR3nt: TGTGCCAGCAGTTTATCTATCCCCCAAGAGACCCAGTACTTC; CDR3aa: CASSLSIPQETQYF
j_gene: TRBJ1-1; abundance: once; v_gene: TRBV11-2; len: 14; d_gene: NA; CDR3nt: TGTGCCAGCAGCTTAGGTGACAGGAACACTGAAGCTTTCTTT; CDR3aa: CASSLGDRNTEAFF
j_gene: TRBJ1-2; abundance: NA; v_gene: TRBV5-8; len: 18; d_gene: NA; CDR3nt: TGTGCCAGCAGCAGTGTACAGGGCCGGAGAGGATATAACTATGGCTACACCTTC; CDR3aa: CASSSVQGRRGYNYGYTF
j_gene: TRBJ1-2; abundance: once; v_gene: TRBV28; len: 13; d_gene: TRBD1; CDR3nt: TGTGCCAGCTCAAGGGGGCCCCCCTATGGCTACACCTTC; CDR3aa: CASSRGPPYGYTF
j_gene: TRBJ2-5; abundance: NA; v_gene: TRBV19; len: 17; d_gene: TRBD2; CDR3nt: TGTGCCAGTAGTACCGGACTAGCGGGACGGGCAGCGAAGACCCAGTACTTC; CDR3aa: CASSTGLAGRAAKTQYF
j_gene: TRBJ2-2; abundance: NA; v_gene: TRBV9; len: 16; d_gene: TRBD2; CDR3nt: TGTGCCAGCGGGAAGACTAGCGGGTCGAACACCGGGGAGCTGTTTTTT; CDR3aa: CASGKTSGSNTGELFF
j_gene: TRBJ1-1; abundance: NA; v_gene: TRBV12-5; len: 14; d_gene: NA; CDR3nt: TGTGCTAGTGGTTTGAGTCAGGAAGGCATTGAAGCTTTCTTT; CDR3aa: CASGLSQEGIEAFF